Presented here are 19 T cell receptor beta chains from one specimen sequenced in a study of shared clonotypes between healthy human individuals. Sequenced by immunoSEQ multiplex PCR; TCRdb stores in-frame clones only, minus some. The profile shows 740,000 or so clones, roughly 72% of them singletons. Sequenced sample: memory CD4+ T cells sorted from blood. The sample's subset: CD45RA-negative fraction. These receptor sequences come from a woman in her 30s in good health.

This chain joins TRBV5-1 and TRBJ2-5; D is perhaps TRBD2 (6 bases). CDR3 size: 16 residues. Germline loops: CDR1 SGHRS, CDR2 YFSETQ. V lost 0 bases to trimming and J lost 5 bases, with 17 bases between them. The CDR3 DNA is TGCGCCAGCAGCTTGGGTAGCGGACCAATTGTGGAGACCCAGTACTTC. Translation: CASSLGSGPIVETQYF.

The genes are TRBV7-9 and TRBJ2-3; D possibly corresponds to TRBD2 (5 bases). The CDR3 consists of 14 residues. Germline V gene sequence: CDR1 SEHNR, CDR2 FQNEAQ (reference sequence). The germline V and J ends were trimmed by 2 bases and 1 base, with 7 bases remaining between them. The CDR3 bases are TGTGCCAGCAGCTTAATGGAGGGCACAGATACGCAGTATTTT. Protein: CASSLMEGTDTQYF.

This rearrangement joins TRBV5-1 to TRBJ2-1; 12 nucleotides agree with TRBD2. This CDR3 is 16 amino acids long. Germline CDR1 and CDR2: SGHRS and YFSETQ. Losses at the gene ends were 5 bases for V and 7 bases for J; bases not matched to a gene: 10. The CDR3 DNA is TGCGCCAGCAGACTCACCCTGGGACTAGCGGGTAATGAGCAGTTCTTC. This sequence encodes CASRLTLGLAGNEQFF.

This clone appeared once. This rearrangement joins TRBV6-6 to TRBJ1-4; the D is unclear. This CDR3 has 14 amino acids. V was clipped by 7 bases and J by 0 bases, with 9 bases between them. CDR1 and CDR2 from the germline V gene are MNHNY and SVGAGI (reference sequence). CDR3 amino acids: CASTATATNEKLFF. The CDR3, as DNA: TGTGCCAGCACAGCAACCGCAACTAATGAAAAACTGTTTTTT.

This CDR3 is CASSLSPSSPSTQYF. Written as DNA, the CDR3 is TGTGCCAGCAGCTTAAGTCCTAGCAGCCCATCTACGCAGTATTTT. The chain employs TRBV7-3 and TRBJ2-3; tentative D call: TRBD2 (5 bases). This CDR3 region has 15 residues. V shed 1 base and J shed 8 bases, with 16 bases lying between them. Germline V gene sequence: CDR1 SGHTA, CDR2 FQGTGA.

As regards this clone: The same CDR3 can be traced to other DNA sequences in this sample. The V and J genes are TRBV10-3 and TRBJ2-7; D remains unclear. From germline, CDR1 is ENHRY and CDR2 SYGVKD. Trimming took off 0 bases at V and 2 bases at J, with 2 bases between the two ends. The CDR3 runs to 12 residues. The CDR3 nucleotides read TGTGCCATCAGTGAGTCCGCCTACGAGCAGTACTTC. It specifies CAISESAYEQYF.

CDR3 protein: CASSKTRGRAFNQPQHF. The CDR3, as DNA: TGTGCCAGTAGTAAAACCCGGGGCCGAGCTTTTAATCAGCCCCAGCATTTT. The chain combines TRBV19 with TRBJ1-5; tentatively, D is TRBD1 (5 bases). Germline values: CDR1 LNHDA, CDR2 SQIVND (reference sequence). V lost 4 bases, J lost 4 bases, and 20 bases lay in between. This CDR3 spans 17 amino acids.

The chain has TRBV18 and TRBJ1-1; D remains ambiguous. V lost 2 bases, J lost 1 base, and 11 bases lay in between. Germline lookup yields CDR1 KGHSH and CDR2 LQKENI. The CDR3 has 15 residues. The chain's CDR3 is CASSPAIGENTEAFF. CDR3 in DNA: TGTGCCAGCTCACCAGCTATCGGAGAGAACACTGAAGCTTTCTTT. The variable domain in full, completed from reference TRBV18 and TRBJ1-1, reads NAGVMQNPRHLVRRRGQEARLRCSPMKGHSHVYWYRQLPEEGLKFMVYLQKENIIDESGMPKERFSAEFPKEGPSILRIQQVVRGDSAAYFCASSPAIGENTEAFFGQGTRLTVV.

The chain couples TRBV18 to TRBJ1-4, with 9 bases fitting TRBD1. CDR3 size: 14 residues. Trimming at V came to 3 bases and at J to 7 bases, leaving 3 bases not matched to a gene. CDR1 is KGHSH, CDR2 LQKENI, per germline. CDR3 sequence: CASSPGTGFEKLFF. CDR3 DNA sequence: TGTGCCAGCTCACCTGGGACAGGGTTTGAAAAACTGTTTTTT.

V is TRBV18 and J is TRBJ1-5; D gene unclear. CDR1 is KGHSH and CDR2 is LQKENI in the germline V gene. This CDR3 has 12 residues. Between the trimmed V and J ends, which lost 5 bases and 3 bases, there was a span of 5 bases. CDR3 loop: CASSIPNQPQHF. The CDR3 DNA is TGTGCCAGCTCAATCCCCAATCAGCCCCAGCATTTT.

The chain combines TRBV7-9 with TRBJ2-7; possible D gene TRBD1, 8 bases. Germline CDR1 is SEHNR and CDR2 is FQNEAQ (reference sequence). V lost 5 bases and J 4 bases, leaving 15 bases between the germline ends. This CDR3 has 14 amino acids. The CDR3 DNA reads as TGTGCCAGCAGCCCTGGACAGGGAGGGTACGAGCAGTACTTC. Translated, it gives CASSPGQGGYEQYF.

J is TRBJ1-2 and V is TRBV5-1; 8 nucleotides agree with TRBD1. Germline CDR1 reads SGHRS; CDR2 reads YFSETQ. CDR3 length: 14 residues. V was clipped by 4 bases and J by 5 bases; unmatched bases: 7. The CDR3 loop is CASSDGQGEYGYTF. In nucleotides, the CDR3 is TGCGCCAGCAGCGACGGACAGGGAGAGTATGGCTACACCTTC.

The chain couples TRBV27 to TRBJ2-7; TRBD1 or TRBD2 may be the D gene (5 bases each). V lost 6 bases to trimming and J lost 0 bases, with 12 bases between them. The germline V gene encodes CDR1 MNHEY and CDR2 SMNVEV (reference sequence). The CDR3 consists of 14 residues. The CDR3 nucleotides read TGTGCCAGCAGAGCGTCAGGGACCTCCTACGAGCAGTACTTC. It yields the protein CASRASGTSYEQYF.

The rearrangement links TRBV7-9 to TRBJ1-1; 7 positions agree with TRBD1. CDR1 and CDR2 (germline): SEHNR, FQNEAQ (reference sequence). CDR3 length: 17 amino acids. V lost 2 bases and J lost 6; bases outside the gene matches: 15. Written as DNA, the CDR3 is TGTGCCAGCAGCTTAATCCCTAAGGGGGCCCTATTCTCTGAAGCTTTCTTT. This encodes CASSLIPKGALFSEAFF.

The gene calls are TRBV7-7 and TRBJ2-3; no clear D. The CDR3 is 14 residues long. The V end lost 3 bases, the J end lost 1 base, and 8 bases lay between the germline ends. Germline V gives CDR1 SSHAT, CDR2 FNYEAQ (reference sequence). CDR3 nucleotides: TGTGCCAGCAGCTTCGGACCGGGCACAGATACGCAGTATTTT. It yields the protein CASSFGPGTDTQYF. Complete variable domain (other parts from reference TRBV7-7 and TRBJ2-3): GAGVSQSPRYKVTKRGQDVTLRCDPISSHATLYWYQQALGQGPEFLTYFNYEAQPDKSGLPSDRFSAERPEGSISTLTIQRTEQRDSAMYRCASSFGPGTDTQYFGPGTRLTVL.

This clone was seen just once. The V call is TRBV15, the J call TRBJ2-3; D is possibly TRBD2 (7 bases). CDR1 LNHNV and CDR2 YYDKDF come from the germline V gene (reference sequence). This CDR3 comprises 16 residues. V was cut by 0 bases and J by 2 bases, with 12 bases left in between. The CDR3 region is CATSRDRGAITDTQYF. CDR3 coding DNA: TGTGCCACCAGCAGAGACCGGGGGGCTATCACAGATACGCAGTATTTT.

The chain uses TRBV7-3 and TRBJ1-2; 8 bases map to TRBD1. CDR1 SGHTA and CDR2 FQGTGA come from the germline V gene. This CDR3 region has 15 residues. V dropped 2 bases and J dropped 4; count of bases not matched to a gene: 6. CDR3 region: CASSLGQGASYGYTF. CDR3 DNA: TGTGCCAGCAGCTTAGGGCAGGGGGCGTCCTATGGCTACACCTTC.

A word on this clone: Other nucleotide sequences in the sample specify the same CDR3. The rearrangement joins TRBV6-1 to TRBJ2-1; no reliable D call. V gave up 3 bases and J gave up 0 bases, with 3 bases separating them. The CDR3 covers 13 residues. Germline V gives CDR1 MNHNS, CDR2 SASEGT. The CDR3 region has the DNA TGTGCCAGCAGTGAGAGCTCCTACAATGAGCAGTTCTTC. Its translation: CASSESSYNEQFF.

This rearrangement joins TRBV29-1 to TRBJ1-2, with D hard to call. Trimming pared 0 bases from V and 5 bases from J, leaving 7 bases between. This CDR3 is 12 amino acids long. CDR1 SQVTM and CDR2 ANQGSEA come from the germline V gene. The CDR3 region is CSVEENGYGYTF. The CDR3 DNA sequence: TGCAGCGTTGAAGAGAATGGATATGGCTACACCTTC.